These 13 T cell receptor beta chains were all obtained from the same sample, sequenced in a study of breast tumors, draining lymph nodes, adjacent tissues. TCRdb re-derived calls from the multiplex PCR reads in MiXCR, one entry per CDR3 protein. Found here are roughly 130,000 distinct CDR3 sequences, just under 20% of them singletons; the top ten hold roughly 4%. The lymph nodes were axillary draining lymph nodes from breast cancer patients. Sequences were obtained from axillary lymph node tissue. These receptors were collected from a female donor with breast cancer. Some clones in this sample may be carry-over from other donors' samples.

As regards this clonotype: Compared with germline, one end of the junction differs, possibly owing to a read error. CDR3 DNA sequence: TGTGCTAGCAGCTCCGGACTAGCGGGAAGGACAGATACGCAGTATTTT. Encoded protein: CASSSGLAGRTDTQYF. The chain links TRBV7-7 to TRBJ2-3; 12 nucleotides line up with TRBD2. This CDR3 is built from 16 residues. The germline V gene encodes CDR1 SSHAT and CDR2 FNYEAQ (reference sequence).

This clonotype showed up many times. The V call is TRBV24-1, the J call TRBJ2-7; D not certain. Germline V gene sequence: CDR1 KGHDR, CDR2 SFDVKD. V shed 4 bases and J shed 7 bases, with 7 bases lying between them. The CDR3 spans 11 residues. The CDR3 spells CATSEGWEQYF. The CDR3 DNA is TGTGCCACCAGTGAGGGGTGGGAGCAGTACTTC.

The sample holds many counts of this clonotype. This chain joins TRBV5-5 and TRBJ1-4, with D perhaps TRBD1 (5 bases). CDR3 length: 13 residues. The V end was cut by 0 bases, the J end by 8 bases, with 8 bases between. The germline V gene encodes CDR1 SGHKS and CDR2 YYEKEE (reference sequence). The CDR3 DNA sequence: TGTGCCAGCAGCTTGGGCAGGGCGGAAAAACTGTTTTTT. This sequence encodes CASSLGRAEKLFF.

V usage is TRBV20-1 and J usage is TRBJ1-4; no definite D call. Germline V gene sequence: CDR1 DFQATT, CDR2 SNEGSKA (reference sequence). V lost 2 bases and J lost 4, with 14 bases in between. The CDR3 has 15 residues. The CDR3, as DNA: TGCAGTGCTAGATCAACTAGCGGGAATAATGAAAAACTGTTTTTT. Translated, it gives CSARSTSGNNEKLFF.

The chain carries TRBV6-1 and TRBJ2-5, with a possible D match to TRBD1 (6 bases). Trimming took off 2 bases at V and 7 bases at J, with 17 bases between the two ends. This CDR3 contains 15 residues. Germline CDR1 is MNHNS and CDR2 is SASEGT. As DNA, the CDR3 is TGTGCCAGCAGTGAATGTAACAGGGTGGTTGGGACCCAGTACTTC. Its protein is CASSECNRVVGTQYF.

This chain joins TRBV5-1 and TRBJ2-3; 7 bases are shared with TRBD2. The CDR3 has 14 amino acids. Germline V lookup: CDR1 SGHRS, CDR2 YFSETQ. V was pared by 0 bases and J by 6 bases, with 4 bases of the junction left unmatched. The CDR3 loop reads CASSLGGSRDTQYF. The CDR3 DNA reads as TGCGCCAGCAGCTTGGGCGGGAGTCGGGATACGCAGTATTTT.

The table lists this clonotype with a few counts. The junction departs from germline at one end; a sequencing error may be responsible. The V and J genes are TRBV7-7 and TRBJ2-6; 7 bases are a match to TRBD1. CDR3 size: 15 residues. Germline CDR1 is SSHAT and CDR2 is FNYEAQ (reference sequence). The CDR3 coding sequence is TGTGCTAGCAGCTTCAAGGGGGCCGGGGCCAACGTCCTGACTTTC. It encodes CASSFKGAGANVLTF.

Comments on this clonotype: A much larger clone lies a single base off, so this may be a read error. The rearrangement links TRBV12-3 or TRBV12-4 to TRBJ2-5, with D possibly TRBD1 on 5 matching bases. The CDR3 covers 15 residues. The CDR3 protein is CASSLRRADQETRYF. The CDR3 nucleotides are TGTGCCAGCAGCCTCCGCAGGGCAGACCAAGAGACCCGGTACTTC.

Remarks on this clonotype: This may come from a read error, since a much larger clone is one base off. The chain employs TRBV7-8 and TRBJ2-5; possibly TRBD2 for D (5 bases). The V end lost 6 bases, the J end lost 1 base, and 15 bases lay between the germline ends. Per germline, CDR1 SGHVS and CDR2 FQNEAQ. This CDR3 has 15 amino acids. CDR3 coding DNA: TGTGCCAGCAGGTTCACTAGTGGCACCCAAGAGACCCAGTACTTC. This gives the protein CASRFTSGTQETQYF. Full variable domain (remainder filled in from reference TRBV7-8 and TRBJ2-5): GAGVSQSPRYKVAKRGQDVALRCDPISGHVSLFWYQQALGQGPEFLTYFQNEAQLDKSGLPSDRFFAERPEGSVSTLKIQRTQQEDSAVYLCASRFTSGTQETQYFGPGTRLLVL.

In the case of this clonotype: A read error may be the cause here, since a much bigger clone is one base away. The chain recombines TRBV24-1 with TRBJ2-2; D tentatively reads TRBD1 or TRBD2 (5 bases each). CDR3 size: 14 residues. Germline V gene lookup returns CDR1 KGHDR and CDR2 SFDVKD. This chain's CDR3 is CATSDFPDTGELVF. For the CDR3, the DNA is TGTGCCACCAGTGATTTTCCGGACACCGGGGAGCTGGTTTTT.

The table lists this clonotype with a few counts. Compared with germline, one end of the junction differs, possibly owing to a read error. Written as DNA, the CDR3 is TGTGCCAGCAGCTCCCGAACCGGGGTCAACGTCCTGACTTTC. It codes for CASSSRTGVNVLTF. The J gene is TRBJ2-6, the V gene TRBV7-8; tentatively, D is TRBD2 (5 bases). Germline values: CDR1 SGHVS, CDR2 FQNEAQ. This CDR3 comprises 14 residues.

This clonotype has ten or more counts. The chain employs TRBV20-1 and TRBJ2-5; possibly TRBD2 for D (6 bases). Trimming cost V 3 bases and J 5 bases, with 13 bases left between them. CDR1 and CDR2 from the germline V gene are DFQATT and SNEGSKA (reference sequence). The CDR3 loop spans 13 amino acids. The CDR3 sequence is CSASWPGVETQYF. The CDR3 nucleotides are TGCAGTGCTAGCTGGCCGGGGGTGGAGACCCAGTACTTC.

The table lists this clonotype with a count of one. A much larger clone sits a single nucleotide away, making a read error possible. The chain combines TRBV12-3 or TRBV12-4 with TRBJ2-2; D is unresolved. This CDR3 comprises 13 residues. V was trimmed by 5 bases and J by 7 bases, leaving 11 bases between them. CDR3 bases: TGTGCCAGCAGTACTGATTTGATCGGGGAGCTGTTTTTT. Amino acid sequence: CASSTDLIGELFF.